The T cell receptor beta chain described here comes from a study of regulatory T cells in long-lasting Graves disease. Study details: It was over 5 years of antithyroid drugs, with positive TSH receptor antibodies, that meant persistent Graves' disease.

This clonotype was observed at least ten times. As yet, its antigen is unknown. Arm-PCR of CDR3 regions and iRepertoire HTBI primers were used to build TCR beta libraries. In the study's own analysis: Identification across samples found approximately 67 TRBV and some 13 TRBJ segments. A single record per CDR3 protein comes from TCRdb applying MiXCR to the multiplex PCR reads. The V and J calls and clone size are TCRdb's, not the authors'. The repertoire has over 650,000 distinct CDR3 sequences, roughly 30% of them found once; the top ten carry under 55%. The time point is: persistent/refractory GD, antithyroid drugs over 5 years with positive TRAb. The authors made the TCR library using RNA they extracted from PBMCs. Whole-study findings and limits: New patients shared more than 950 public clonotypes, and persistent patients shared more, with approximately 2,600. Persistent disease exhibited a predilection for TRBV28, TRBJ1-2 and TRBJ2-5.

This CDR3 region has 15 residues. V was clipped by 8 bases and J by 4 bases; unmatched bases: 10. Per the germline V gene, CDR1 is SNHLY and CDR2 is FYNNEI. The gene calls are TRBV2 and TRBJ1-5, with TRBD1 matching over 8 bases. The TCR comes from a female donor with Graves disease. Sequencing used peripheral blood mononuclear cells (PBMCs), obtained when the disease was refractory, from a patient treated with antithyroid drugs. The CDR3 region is CASRIGTGTNQPQHF. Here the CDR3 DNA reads TGTGCCAGCCGAATTGGGACAGGAACAAATCAGCCCCAGCATTTT. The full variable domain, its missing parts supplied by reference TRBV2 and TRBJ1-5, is EPEVTQTPSHQVTQMGQEVILRCVPISNHLYFYWYRQILGQKVEFLVSFYNNEISEKSEIFDDQFSVERPDGSNFTLKIRSTKLEDSAMYFCASRIGTGTNQPQHFGDGTRLSIL.